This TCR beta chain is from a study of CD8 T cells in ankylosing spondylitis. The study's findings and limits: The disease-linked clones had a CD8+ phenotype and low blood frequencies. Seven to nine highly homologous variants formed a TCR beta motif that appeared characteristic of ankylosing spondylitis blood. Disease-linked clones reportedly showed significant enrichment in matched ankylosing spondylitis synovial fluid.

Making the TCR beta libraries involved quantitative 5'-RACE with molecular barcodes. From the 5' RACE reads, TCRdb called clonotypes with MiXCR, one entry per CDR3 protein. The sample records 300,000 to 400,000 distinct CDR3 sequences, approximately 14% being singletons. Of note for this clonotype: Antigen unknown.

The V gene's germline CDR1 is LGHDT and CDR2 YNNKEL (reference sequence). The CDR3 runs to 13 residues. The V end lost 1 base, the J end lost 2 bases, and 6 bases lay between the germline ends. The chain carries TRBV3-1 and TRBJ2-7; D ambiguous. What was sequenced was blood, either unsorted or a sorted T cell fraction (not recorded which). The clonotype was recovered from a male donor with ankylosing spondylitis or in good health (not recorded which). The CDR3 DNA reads TGTGCCAGCAGCCAAGGTCGAACCTACGAGCAGTACTTC. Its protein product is CASSQGRTYEQYF.